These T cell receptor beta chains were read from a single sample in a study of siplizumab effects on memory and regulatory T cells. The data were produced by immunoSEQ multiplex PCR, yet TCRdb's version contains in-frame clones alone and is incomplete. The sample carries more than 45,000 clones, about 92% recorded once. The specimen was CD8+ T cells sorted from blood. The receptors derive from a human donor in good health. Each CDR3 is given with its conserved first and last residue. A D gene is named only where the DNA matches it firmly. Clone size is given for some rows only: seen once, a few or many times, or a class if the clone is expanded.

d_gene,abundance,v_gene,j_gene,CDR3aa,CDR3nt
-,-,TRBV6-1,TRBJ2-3,CASSHPSPATDTQYF,TGTGCCAGCAGCCATCCCAGTCCCGCTACAGATACGCAGTATTTT
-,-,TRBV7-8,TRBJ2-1,CASSLYFPGEAFEQFF,TGTGCCAGCAGCTTATACTTTCCAGGGGAAGCGTTTGAGCAGTTCTTC
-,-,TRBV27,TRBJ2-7,CASSGPEGYEQYF,TGTGCCAGCAGTGGGCCAGAGGGGTACGAGCAGTACTTC
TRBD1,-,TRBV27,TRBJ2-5,CASSFGTGVQETQYF,TGTGCCAGCAGTTTTGGGACAGGCGTTCAAGAGACCCAGTACTTC
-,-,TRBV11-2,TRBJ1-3,CASSLTPLDGYSGNTIYF,TGTGCCAGCAGCTTAACCCCCTTGGACGGATACTCTGGAAACACCATATATTTT
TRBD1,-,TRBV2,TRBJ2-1,CASNTGTVSYNEQFF,TGTGCCAGTAATACCGGGACAGTATCCTACAATGAGCAGTTCTTC
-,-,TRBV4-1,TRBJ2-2,CASSQEKPTGELFF,TGCGCCAGCAGCCAAGAGAAACCCACCGGGGAGCTGTTTTTT
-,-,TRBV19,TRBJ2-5,CASSTAGETQYF,TGTGCCAGTAGTACGGCCGGGGAGACCCAGTACTTC
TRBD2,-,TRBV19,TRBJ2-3,CAPRGGPITDTQYF,TGTGCGCCCCGGGGGGGGCCGATAACAGATACGCAGTATTTT
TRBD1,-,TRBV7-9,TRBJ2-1,CASSLRQGAYNEQFF,TGTGCCAGCAGCTTAAGACAGGGGGCCTACAATGAGCAGTTCTTC
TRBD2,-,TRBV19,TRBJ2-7,CASSAAGAFEQYF,TGTGCCAGCTCGGCAGCGGGAGCGTTCGAGCAGTACTTC
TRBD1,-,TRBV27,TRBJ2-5,CASSSRTGEETQYF,TGTGCCAGCAGTTCCCGGACAGGGGAAGAGACCCAGTACTTC
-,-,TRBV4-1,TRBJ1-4,CASMAGTADEKLFF,TGCGCCAGCATGGCCGGGACGGCGGATGAAAAACTGTTTTTT
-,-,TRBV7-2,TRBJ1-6,CASSLVGLRDNSPLHF,TGTGCCAGCAGCTTAGTGGGACTCCGAGATAATTCACCCCTCCACTTT
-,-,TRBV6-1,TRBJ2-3,CASSAYRVTDTQYF,TGTGCCAGCAGTGCTTACAGGGTCACAGATACGCAGTATTTT
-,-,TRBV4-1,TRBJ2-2,CASSQVSGELFF,TGCGCCAGCAGCCAAGTTTCCGGGGAGCTGTTTTTT
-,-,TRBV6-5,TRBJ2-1,CASSPRAANEQFF,TGTGCCAGCAGTCCCCGCGCGGCAAATGAGCAGTTCTTC
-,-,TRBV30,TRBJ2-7,CAWSPSILAYEQYF,TGTGCCTGGAGCCCCAGTATTCTTGCGTACGAGCAGTACTTC
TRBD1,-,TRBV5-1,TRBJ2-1,CASSAGIGTGDNEQFF,TGCGCCAGCAGCGCGGGGATCGGGACAGGGGACAATGAGCAGTTCTTC
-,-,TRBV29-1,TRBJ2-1,CSVEAPLSRNEQFF,TGCAGCGTTGAAGCCCCGCTGAGTAGGAATGAGCAGTTCTTC
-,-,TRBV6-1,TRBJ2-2,CASRGWAGELFF,TGTGCCAGCAGGGGTTGGGCCGGGGAGCTGTTTTTT
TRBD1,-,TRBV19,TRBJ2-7,CASSMTGNFYEQYF,TGTGCCAGTAGTATGACAGGGAATTTTTACGAGCAGTACTTC
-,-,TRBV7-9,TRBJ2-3,CASSLGRGDTDTQYF,TGTGCCAGCAGCTTAGGCAGGGGAGACACAGATACGCAGTATTTT
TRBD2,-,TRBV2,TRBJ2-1,CASQMGGTEQFF,TGTGCCAGCCAGATGGGGGGGACTGAGCAGTTCTTC
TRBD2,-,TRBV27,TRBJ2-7,CASSLAGGSVNEQYF,TGTGCCAGCAGTTTGGCGGGAGGGTCGGTCAACGAGCAGTACTTC
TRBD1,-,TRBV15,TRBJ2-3,CATSIQGEQLDTQYF,TGTGCCACCAGCATCCAGGGGGAACAGTTGGATACGCAGTATTTT
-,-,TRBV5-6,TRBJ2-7,CASSSAYEQYF,TGTGCCAGCAGCTCCGCCTACGAGCAGTACTTC
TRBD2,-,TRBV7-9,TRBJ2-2,CASSADTGLGGTGELFF,TGTGCCAGCAGCGCAGACACGGGACTAGGGGGCACCGGGGAGCTGTTTTTT
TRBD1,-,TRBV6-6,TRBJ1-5,CATRRTGRNQPQHF,TGTGCCACCCGCAGGACAGGGAGAAATCAGCCCCAGCATTTT
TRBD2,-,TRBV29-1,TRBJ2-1,CSVEGSTSGREQFF,TGCAGCGTTGAAGGTTCGACTAGCGGGAGAGAGCAGTTCTTC
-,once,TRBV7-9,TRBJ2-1,CASSSVGDSYNEQFF,TGTGCCAGCAGCTCAGTGGGGGACTCATACAATGAGCAGTTCTTC
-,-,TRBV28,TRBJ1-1,CASSPPGILNTEAFF,TGTGCCAGCAGTCCCCCCGGGATACTGAACACTGAAGCTTTCTTT
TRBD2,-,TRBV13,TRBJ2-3,CASSFSGKGTDTQYF,TGTGCCAGCAGCTTTAGCGGGAAGGGGACAGATACGCAGTATTTT
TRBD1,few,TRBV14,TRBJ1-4,CASSQARTGGAEKLFF,TGTGCCAGCAGCCAAGCGAGGACAGGGGGCGCGGAAAAACTGTTTTTT
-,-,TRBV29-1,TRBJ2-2,CSVHRDINTGELFF,TGCAGCGTGCACCGGGACATCAACACCGGGGAGCTGTTTTTT
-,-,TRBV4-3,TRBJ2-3,CASSQGAPGAAYTDTQYF,TGCGCCAGCAGCCAGGGGGCTCCAGGGGCCGCCTACACAGATACGCAGTATTTT
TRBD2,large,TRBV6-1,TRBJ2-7,CASSETGGTYEQYF,TGTGCCAGCAGTGAAACGGGGGGGACCTACGAGCAGTACTTC
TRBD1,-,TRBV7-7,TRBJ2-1,CASSYRQGPGNEQFF,TGTGCTAGCAGCTACAGACAGGGGCCGGGGAATGAGCAGTTCTTC
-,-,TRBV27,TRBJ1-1,CASSFGGQEAFF,TGTGCCAGCAGTTTTGGAGGGCAGGAAGCTTTCTTT
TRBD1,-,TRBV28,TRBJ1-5,CASSRQGARNQPQHF,TGTGCCAGCAGCCGACAGGGGGCGCGAAATCAGCCCCAGCATTTT
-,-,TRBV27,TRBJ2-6,CASSKTGSGANVLTF,TGTGCCAGCAGCAAAACAGGCTCTGGGGCCAACGTCCTGACTTTC
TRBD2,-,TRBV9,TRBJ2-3,CASSGISGSLPDTQYF,TGTGCCAGCAGCGGAATTAGCGGGAGTTTGCCAGATACGCAGTATTTT
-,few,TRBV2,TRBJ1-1,CARSGQVEAFF,TGTGCCAGATCGGGACAAGTAGAAGCTTTCTTT
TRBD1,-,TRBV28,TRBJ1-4,CASSATSGGGEKLFF,TGTGCCAGCAGTGCGACCTCAGGGGGAGGAGAAAAACTGTTTTTT
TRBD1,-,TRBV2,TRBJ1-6,CASSEAQGQGNSPLHF,TGTGCCAGCAGTGAAGCGCAAGGACAGGGCAATTCACCCCTCCACTTT
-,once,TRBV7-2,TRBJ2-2,CASSLEPGANTGELFF,TGTGCCAGCAGCTTAGAGCCGGGAGCGAACACCGGGGAGCTGTTTTTT
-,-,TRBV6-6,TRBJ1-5,CASSYSEGEPQHF,TGTGCCAGCAGTTACTCAGAAGGGGAGCCCCAGCATTTT
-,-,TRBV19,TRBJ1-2,CASSTLTVYGYTF,TGTGCCAGTAGTACTTTGACAGTGTATGGCTACACCTTC
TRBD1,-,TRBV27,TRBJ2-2,CASSFGTGNTGELFF,TGTGCCAGCAGTTTCGGGACAGGGAACACCGGGGAGCTGTTTTTT
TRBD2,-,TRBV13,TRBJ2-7,CASTPGLAFSSYEQYF,TGTGCCAGCACCCCGGGACTAGCGTTTAGCTCCTACGAGCAGTACTTC
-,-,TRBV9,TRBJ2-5,CASSERDTRRETQYF,TGTGCCAGCAGCGAACGGGACACCCGACGGGAGACCCAGTACTTC
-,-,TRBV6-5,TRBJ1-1,CASSSGQKRYTEAFF,TGTGCCAGCAGCAGCGGACAGAAACGGTATACTGAAGCTTTCTTT
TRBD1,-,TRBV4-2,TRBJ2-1,CASSQEGTGGLAYNEQFF,TGTGCCAGCAGCCAAGAAGGGACAGGGGGCTTAGCCTACAATGAGCAGTTCTTC
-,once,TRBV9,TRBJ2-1,CASSPSGESNEQFF,TGTGCCAGCAGCCCCAGTGGGGAGAGCAATGAGCAGTTCTTC
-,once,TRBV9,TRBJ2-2,CASGEEGANTGELFF,TGTGCCAGCGGTGAGGAGGGCGCGAACACCGGGGAGCTGTTTTTT
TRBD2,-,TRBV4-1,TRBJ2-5,CASSQEPGLAVQETQYF,TGCGCCAGCAGCCAAGAACCAGGGCTAGCGGTCCAAGAGACCCAGTACTTC
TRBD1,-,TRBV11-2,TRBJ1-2,CASSLGQGTGYTF,TGTGCCAGCAGCCTGGGACAGGGGACTGGCTACACCTTC
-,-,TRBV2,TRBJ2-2,CASTEVADGTVNTGELFF,TGTGCCAGCACCGAAGTTGCAGACGGGACGGTAAACACCGGGGAGCTGTTTTTT
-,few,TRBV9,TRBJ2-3,CASEGVNTDTQYF,TGTGCCTCAGAGGGGGTTAACACAGATACGCAGTATTTT